Listed here are 2 T cell receptor beta chains from one sample, sequenced in a study of response to subunit inactivated influenza vaccine. TCRdb called the RT-PCR reads again in MiXCR, with one record for every CDR3 protein. The sample lists about 540,000 distinct CDR3 sequences, roughly a quarter occurring once. These sequences were also reported in another study, on T cells expressing NK-cell markers. That publication notes: The TCR beta cDNA came from 5'RACE template switching with UMIs.

Source: CD4+ T cells sorted from PBMCs, taken 11 to 12 days after vaccination. Receptors originate from a man in his fifties who received an inactivated influenza vaccine.

This clonotype was counted a few times. V usage is TRBV7-6 and J usage is TRBJ1-2, with D maybe TRBD1 (5 bases). V lost 1 base and J 3 bases, leaving 9 bases between the germline ends. Germline CDR1 SGHVS, CDR2 FNYEAQ. This CDR3 is built from 14 residues. The CDR3 loop is CASSLGGGDYGYTF. CDR3 nucleotide sequence: TGTGCCAGCAGCTTAGGGGGAGGGGACTATGGCTACACCTTC. The complete variable domain, with remaining parts taken from reference TRBV7-6 and TRBJ1-2, reads GAGVSQSPRYKVTKRGQDVALRCDPISGHVSLYWYRQALGQGPEFLTYFNYEAQQDKSGLPNDRFSAERPEGSISTLTIQRTEQRDSAMYRCASSLGGGDYGYTFGSGTRLTVV.

The sample holds a few counts of this clonotype. The chain joins TRBV20-1 to TRBJ2-5, with 7 positions matching TRBD1. Trimming cost V 2 bases and J 10 bases; bases outside gene matches: 10. This CDR3 has 13 residues. Germline V gene data show CDR1 as DFQATT and CDR2 as SNEGSKA (reference sequence). The CDR3 region has the DNA TGCAGTGCTAGAAAGACAGGGCGCATCGTCCAGTACTTC. Protein: CSARKTGRIVQYF.